The 30 T cell receptor beta chains below all came from one sample that was sequenced in a study of cytomegalovirus exposure and HLA in healthy donors. Primers: 60 Vbeta forward and 13 Jbeta reverse. Assay: immunoSEQ multiplex PCR; the TCRdb copy retains only in-frame clones and omits some. This sample has about 160,000 clones, with 65% to 85% found just once. The material sequenced was PBMCs. These receptors were taken from a man aged 40-49 years in good health and CMV-seropositive.

This clone has only a few counts. The chain has TRBV9 and TRBJ1-5; 8 bases are a match to TRBD1. The CDR3 sequence is 16 residues long. The ends lost 2 bases at V and 1 base at J; junction bases unmatched: 5. The germline V gene has CDR1 SGDLS and CDR2 YYNGEE. The CDR3 sequence: CASSVFDRGSNQPQHF. Written as DNA, the CDR3 is TGTGCCAGCAGCGTCTTTGACAGGGGCAGCAATCAGCCCCAGCATTTT. Filled out from reference TRBV9 and TRBJ1-5, the complete variable domain reads DSGVTQTPKHLITATGQRVTLRCSPRSGDLSVYWYQQSLDQGLQFLIQYYNGEERAKGNILERFSAQQFPDLHSELNLSSLELGDSALYFCASSVFDRGSNQPQHFGDGTRLSIL.

The CDR3 bases are TGTGCCATCAGTGAAAGGTGCAGGGGTCGGTATGGCTACACCTTC. As protein: CAISERCRGRYGYTF. The V gene is TRBV10-3, the J gene TRBJ1-2, with D tentatively TRBD1 (6 bases). Per the germline V gene, CDR1 is ENHRY and CDR2 is SYGVKD. This CDR3 has 15 amino acids. V was cut by 3 bases and J by 5 bases, with 16 bases left in between.

The chain is built from TRBV27 and TRBJ2-3; TRBD2 matches at 7 bases. The length of the CDR3 is 14 residues. Germline V CDR1 and CDR2: MNHEY, SMNVEV (reference sequence). The V and J ends lost 2 bases and 8 bases, in that order; junction bases with no gene match: 7. CDR3 region: CASSLGRGVGTQYF. In DNA form, the CDR3 reads TGTGCCAGCAGTTTAGGACGGGGGGTGGGTACGCAGTATTTT.

V usage is TRBV12-5 and J usage is TRBJ2-7; a weak D match, TRBD1 (8 bases). The germline V gene encodes CDR1 LGHNT and CDR2 FRNRAP. The CDR3 extends over 14 amino acids. V lost 6 bases, J lost 3 bases, and 15 bases lay in between. The CDR3 loop reads CASGQGGTGYEQYF. The CDR3 DNA reads TGTGCTAGTGGCCAGGGAGGGACAGGCTACGAGCAGTACTTC.

The chain carries TRBV21-1 and TRBJ2-7; TRBD2, the table's D call, was not compared with the DNA. TRBV21-1 is a known pseudogene. CDR3 length equals 18 residues. The CDR3 is CASSPKKREPRSVSEQYF. For the CDR3, the DNA is TGTGCCAGCAGCCCAAAGAAAAGGGAGCCAAGGTCAGTTTCCGAGCAGTACTTC.

V and J are TRBV19 and TRBJ1-1; a weak D match, TRBD1 (5 bases). This CDR3 region has 13 residues. The germline V gene encodes CDR1 LNHDA and CDR2 SQIVND (reference sequence). CDR3: CSTRQGMNTEAFF. The CDR3 DNA is TGTTCCACCAGGCAGGGTATGAACACTGAAGCTTTCTTT.

The gene calls are TRBV14 and TRBJ2-7; TRBD1 agrees at 8 bases. J lost 2 bases, V lost 6 bases, and 6 bases had no gene match. Germline loops: CDR1 SGHDN, CDR2 FVKESK. CDR3 length: 14 amino acids. The CDR3 region is CASSRGQGPYEQYF. CDR3 DNA: TGTGCCAGCAGTCGAGGACAGGGCCCCTACGAGCAGTACTTC.

The genes are TRBV7-8 and TRBJ2-2, with 8 nucleotides matching TRBD1. The CDR3 is 14 amino acids. The germline V gene has CDR1 SGHVS and CDR2 FQNEAQ. Trimming cost V 6 bases and J 4 bases; bases outside gene matches: 4. Written as DNA, the CDR3 is TGTGCCAGCAGTCGGGACAGGATCACCGGGGAGCTGTTTTTT. Protein: CASSRDRITGELFF. Full variable domain (rest looked up from reference TRBV7-8 and TRBJ2-2): GAGVSQSPRYKVAKRGQDVALRCDPISGHVSLFWYQQALGQGPEFLTYFQNEAQLDKSGLPSDRFFAERPEGSVSTLKIQRTQQEDSAVYLCASSRDRITGELFFGEGSRLTVL.

V gene TRBV30 combines with J gene TRBJ1-1; 8 bases match TRBD1. In germline, CDR1 is GTSNPN, CDR2 SVGIG (reference sequence). The ends lost 3 bases at V and 5 bases at J; junction bases unmatched: 11. The CDR3 extends over 15 amino acids. CDR3 amino acids: CAWRGHRGRGTEAFF. The CDR3 coding sequence is TGTGCCTGGAGGGGCCACAGGGGGAGAGGAACTGAAGCTTTCTTT.

The chain uses TRBV5-4 and TRBJ1-1; TRBD1 agrees at 7 bases. Germline V lookup: CDR1 SGHNT, CDR2 YYREEE (reference sequence). The V gene end was trimmed by 0 bases and the J gene end by 4 bases; junction bases not matched to a gene: 6. This CDR3 comprises 15 residues. This chain's CDR3 is CASSLGRGLGTEAFF. DNA for the CDR3: TGTGCCAGCAGCTTGGGAAGGGGGCTTGGCACTGAAGCTTTCTTT. The whole variable domain, filled in from reference TRBV5-4 and TRBJ1-1, reads ETGVTQSPTHLIKTRGQQVTLRCSSQSGHNTVSWYQQALGQGPQFIFQYYREEENGRGNFPPRFSGLQFPNYSSELNVNALELDDSALYLCASSLGRGLGTEAFFGQGTRLTVV.

The chain uses TRBV11-3 and TRBJ2-2; TRBD1 matches at 8 bases. The CDR3 runs 14 residues. Germline V gene data show CDR1 as SGHNT and CDR2 as YENEEA. J lost 5 bases, V lost 4 bases, and 3 bases had no gene match. The CDR3, as DNA: TGTGCCAGCAGCTCGGACAGGGTTACCGGGGAGCTGTTTTTT. This gives the protein CASSSDRVTGELFF.

The chain carries TRBV28 and TRBJ1-5, with TRBD1 as a possible D gene (5 bases). The length of the CDR3 is 15 residues. V dropped 3 bases and J dropped 0 bases, with 9 bases sitting between them. From germline, CDR1 is MDHEN and CDR2 SYDVKM. The CDR3 nucleotides are TGTGCCAGCAGTTTCCGCGGACATAGCAATCAGCCCCAGCATTTT. Its protein product is CASSFRGHSNQPQHF.

This sequence joins TRBV5-1 and TRBJ2-1; 9 bases agree with TRBD2. The V gene end was trimmed by 9 bases and the J gene end by 7 bases; junction bases not matched to a gene: 17. Per germline, CDR1 SGHRS and CDR2 YFSETQ. The CDR3 is 16 amino acids. This CDR3 reads CATSPGGGAVRNEQFF. The CDR3 bases are TGCGCCACTTCGCCGGGCGGGGGGGCCGTTAGGAATGAGCAGTTCTTC.

This clone has just a few counts. The chain has TRBV6-4 and TRBJ2-3; TRBD2 matches 10 bases. In germline, CDR1 is MRHNA, CDR2 SNTAGT. V trimming: 0 bases; J trimming: 2 bases; junction bases outside the gene matches: 5. The CDR3 has 17 amino acids. This CDR3 reads CASSDSESGGATDTQYF. Written as DNA, the CDR3 is TGTGCCAGCAGTGACTCGGAGAGCGGGGGGGCCACAGATACGCAGTATTTT.

The chain combines TRBV5-4 with TRBJ2-2; 13 bases align to TRBD2. Germline trimming cut 1 base from V and 7 bases from J; bases unmatched to any gene: 10. Per germline, CDR1 SGHNT and CDR2 YYREEE (reference sequence). The CDR3 runs to 18 residues. CDR3 coding DNA: TGTGCCAGCAGCTTGCCTGGACTAGCGGGGGCTGGGGGCGGGGAGCTGTTTTTT. The encoded protein is CASSLPGLAGAGGGELFF.

The rearrangement uses TRBV7-2 and TRBJ2-1; 9 nucleotides line up with TRBD2. The CDR3 has 16 residues. Germline trimming cut 3 bases from V and 5 bases from J; bases unmatched to any gene: 8. The germline gives CDR1 SGHTA, CDR2 FQGNSA. The CDR3 here is CASSFYGGGADNEQFF. The DNA for the CDR3 is TGTGCCAGCAGCTTCTATGGCGGGGGGGCAGACAATGAGCAGTTCTTC.

The chain joins TRBV7-3 to TRBJ2-6; D may be TRBD2 (5 bases). CDR1 is SGHTA and CDR2 is FQGTGA in the germline V gene. The CDR3 spans 16 residues. Trimming took 6 bases from V and 2 from J, leaving 14 bases between them. The CDR3 DNA sequence: TGTGCCAGCAGTCCCCCCGGAGGTACTGGGGCCAACGTCCTGACTTTC. Protein sequence: CASSPPGGTGANVLTF.

This clone was seen a single time. The rearrangement uses TRBV4-1 and TRBJ1-1, with unresolved D. V was shortened by 3 bases and J by 5 bases, with 19 bases between the two germline ends. CDR3 length equals 16 residues. Germline loops: CDR1 MGHRA, CDR2 YSYEKL. The CDR3 here is CASSQPLKDAGTEAFF. In DNA form, the CDR3 reads TGCGCCAGCAGCCAGCCTTTAAAGGACGCGGGGACTGAAGCTTTCTTT.

The V call is TRBV9, the J call TRBJ2-1; 7 bases map to TRBD1. CDR1 is SGDLS and CDR2 is YYNGEE in the germline V gene. CDR3 length: 12 amino acids. Unmatched junction bases numbered 4, after V lost 4 bases and J lost 9 bases. CDR3 sequence (DNA): TGTGCCAGCAGCCCCCGGACAGGTGAGCAGTTCTTC. Protein: CASSPRTGEQFF.

CDR3 protein: CASSEGTSGADTQYF. DNA for the CDR3: TGTGCCAGCAGTGAAGGGACTAGCGGGGCAGATACGCAGTATTTT. The V and J genes are TRBV6-4 and TRBJ2-3; TRBD2 aligns across 13 bases. The junction had 1 base not matched to a gene; V was cut back by 3 bases and J by 4 bases. This CDR3 is 15 amino acids long. Germline V gives CDR1 MRHNA, CDR2 SNTAGT.

The rearrangement links TRBV7-9 to TRBJ2-3, with TRBD2 as a possible D gene (5 bases). Per the germline V gene, CDR1 is SEHNR and CDR2 is FQNEAQ (reference sequence). The CDR3 contains 12 residues. Trimming stripped 4 bases from V and 5 bases from J, with 7 bases between. CDR3 region: CASSYGVDTQYF. Here the CDR3 DNA reads TGTGCCAGCAGCTACGGGGTAGATACGCAGTATTTT.

In DNA form, the CDR3 reads TGTGCCAGCAGCTTACGGGGACAGGAGGCATCTAATGAAAAACTGTTTTTT. Protein: CASSLRGQEASNEKLFF. V usage is TRBV7-2 and J usage is TRBJ1-4; 8 bases fit TRBD1. Trimming removed 2 bases from V and 3 bases from J; junction bases left unmatched: 8. CDR3 size: 17 residues. Germline loops: CDR1 SGHTA, CDR2 FQGNSA.

About this clone: The missing conserved phenylalanine or tryptophan at the end of this CDR3 makes a read error likely. The rearrangement links TRBV5-1 to TRBJ1-1; tentatively, D is TRBD1 (5 bases). Looked up from germline, CDR1 is SGHRS and CDR2 is YFSETQ. The CDR3 contains 12 residues. The V and J ends lost 4 bases and 8 bases respectively, with 12 bases between them. The CDR3 DNA sequence: TGCGCCAGCAGCCTTCCAGGGTCGGAAGCTTTCCTT. Translated: CASSLPGSEAFL.

This chain joins TRBV4-3 and TRBJ2-7; 11 bases line up with TRBD1. The CDR3 sequence is 15 residues long. CDR1 is LGHNA and CDR2 is YSLEER in the germline V gene. V shed 5 bases, J shed 4 bases, and the junction held 7 bases outside the gene matches. The CDR3 DNA follows: TGCGCCAGCAGCTCCGGGACAGGGGGAATGTACGAGCAGTACTTC. Translating gives CASSSGTGGMYEQYF.

The chain is built from TRBV18 and TRBJ1-2; 11 bases match TRBD1. This CDR3 contains 12 residues. The V gene's germline CDR1 is KGHSH and CDR2 LQKENI. Germline trimming cut 3 bases from V and 13 bases from J; bases unmatched to any gene: 4. In nucleotides, the CDR3 is TGTGCCAGCTCACCCGGGACAGGGGGGTCCACCTTC. Protein: CASSPGTGGSTF.

The rearrangement joins TRBV10-2 to TRBJ1-2; D is perhaps TRBD1 (5 bases). V was shortened by 6 bases and J by 0 bases, with 8 bases between the two germline ends. The CDR3 runs 13 residues. The germline V gene has CDR1 WSHSY and CDR2 SAAADI. As DNA, the CDR3 is TGCGCCAGCAGGTTGACAGCTAACTATGGCTACACCTTC. It is translated as CASRLTANYGYTF.

This clone was recorded only once. The chain is built from TRBV6-6 and TRBJ2-1; D might be TRBD1 (6 bases). Germline V CDR1 and CDR2: MNHNY, SVGAGI (reference sequence). The V and J ends lost 6 bases and 2 bases respectively, with 8 bases between them. The CDR3 extends over 13 amino acids. The CDR3 DNA reads as TGTGCCAGCAGGTGGACAGCCTACAATGAGCAGTTCTTC. Translation: CASRWTAYNEQFF.

This chain uses TRBV5-1 with TRBJ1-2; tentative D call: TRBD1 (5 bases). V gave up 2 bases and J gave up 6 bases, with 11 bases separating them. The CDR3 spans 13 residues. Germline V gives CDR1 SGHRS, CDR2 YFSETQ. The CDR3 DNA is TGCGCCAGCAGCTTAGGCGTGACAGATGGCTACACCTTC. Amino acid sequence: CASSLGVTDGYTF.

The chain carries TRBV4-2 and TRBJ1-1, with a possible D match to TRBD1 (6 bases). Trimming left V 4 bases short and J 13 bases short, with 13 bases between. Germline-derived CDR1 and CDR2 are LGHNA and YNFKEQ. This CDR3 is 11 amino acids long. The CDR3 protein is CASSPGGPVFF. The CDR3 coding sequence is TGTGCCAGCAGCCCCGGGGGGCCTGTTTTCTTT.

In this sample, this clone turned up a few times. At one end the junction does not follow the germline gene, possibly because of a read error. The rearrangement links TRBV4-3 to TRBJ1-1; TRBD1 matches at 7 bases. This CDR3 contains 12 residues. Germline lookup yields CDR1 LGHNA and CDR2 YSLEER. CDR3 sequence reads: CASSQLGTVRIF. In DNA, the CDR3 is TGCGCCAGCAGCCAACTGGGGACAGTCCGGATCTTT.